The next 3 T cell receptor beta chains were all read from a single sample in a study of blood T cell repertoires in COVID-19. Sequencing was performed with immunoSEQ multiplex PCR; in TCRdb, only in-frame clones are kept and a portion is missing. This table has about 290,000 clones, around 86% appearing once. The sequencing input was PBMCs or T cells enriched from blood (not recorded which). The source is a woman in her thirties or forties who had recovered from COVID-19.

The V and J genes are TRBV27 and TRBJ1-1; no firm D call. This CDR3 spans 13 amino acids. V shed 5 bases and J shed 3 bases, with 10 bases lying between them. From germline, CDR1 is MNHEY and CDR2 SMNVEV (reference sequence). The CDR3: CASSRGRDTEAFF. The CDR3 DNA reads TGTGCCAGCAGTCGAGGGCGGGACACTGAAGCTTTCTTT.

The chain combines TRBV7-2 with TRBJ1-2; 10 nucleotides agree with TRBD1. This CDR3 has 14 residues. Per the germline V gene, CDR1 is SGHTA and CDR2 is FQGNSA. Trimming at V came to 5 bases and at J to 6 bases, leaving 6 bases not matched to a gene. In nucleotides, the CDR3 is TGTGCCAGCAGCCCCCGACAGGGGGCGGATGGCTACACCTTC. It encodes CASSPRQGADGYTF.

This sequence joins TRBV4-1 and TRBJ1-1; D unclear. Germline CDR1 MGHRA, CDR2 YSYEKL. The CDR3 is 15 residues long. V lost 0 bases, J lost 11 bases, and 19 bases lay in between. The CDR3 loop reads CASSQDLTRGGYAFF. For the CDR3, the DNA is TGCGCCAGCAGCCAAGATTTAACCCGAGGAGGGTACGCTTTCTTT.